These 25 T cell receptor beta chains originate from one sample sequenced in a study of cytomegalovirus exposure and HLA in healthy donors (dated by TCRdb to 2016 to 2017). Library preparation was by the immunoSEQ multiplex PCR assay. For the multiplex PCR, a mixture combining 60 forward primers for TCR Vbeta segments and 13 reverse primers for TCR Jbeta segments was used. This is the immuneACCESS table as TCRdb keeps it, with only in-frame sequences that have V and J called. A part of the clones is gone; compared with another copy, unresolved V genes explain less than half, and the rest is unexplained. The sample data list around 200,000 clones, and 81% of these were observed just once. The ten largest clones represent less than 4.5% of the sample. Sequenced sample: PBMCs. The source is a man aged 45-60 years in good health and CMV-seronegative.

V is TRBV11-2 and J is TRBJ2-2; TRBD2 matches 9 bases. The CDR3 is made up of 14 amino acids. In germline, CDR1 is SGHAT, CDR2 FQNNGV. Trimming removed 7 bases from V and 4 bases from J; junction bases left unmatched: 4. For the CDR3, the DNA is TGTGCCAGCATGGGACTAGCCCGCACCGGGGAGCTGTTTTTT. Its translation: CASMGLARTGELFF.

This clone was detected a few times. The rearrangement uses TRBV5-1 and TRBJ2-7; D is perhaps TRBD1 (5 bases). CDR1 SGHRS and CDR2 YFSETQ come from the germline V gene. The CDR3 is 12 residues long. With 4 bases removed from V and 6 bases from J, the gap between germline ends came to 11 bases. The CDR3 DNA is TGCGCCAGCAGCGCTCAGGGATCCGAGCAGTACTTC. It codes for CASSAQGSEQYF.

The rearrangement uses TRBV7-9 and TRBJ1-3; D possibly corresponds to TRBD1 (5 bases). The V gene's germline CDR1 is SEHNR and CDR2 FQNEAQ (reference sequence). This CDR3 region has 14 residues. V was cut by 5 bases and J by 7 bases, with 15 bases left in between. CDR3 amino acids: CASSQRTTANTIYF. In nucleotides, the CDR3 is TGTGCCAGCAGCCAACGGACAACCGCGAACACCATATATTTT. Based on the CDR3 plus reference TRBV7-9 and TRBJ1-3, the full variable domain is DTGVSQNPRHKITKRGQNVTFRCDPISEHNRLYWYRQTLGQGPEFLTYFQNEAQLEKSRLLSDRFSAERPKGSFSTLEIQRTEQGDSAMYLCASSQRTTANTIYFGEGSWLTVV.

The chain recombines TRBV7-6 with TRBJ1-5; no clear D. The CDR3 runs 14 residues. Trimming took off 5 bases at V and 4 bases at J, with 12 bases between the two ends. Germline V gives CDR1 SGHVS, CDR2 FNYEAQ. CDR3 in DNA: TGTGCCAGCAGCGAGTCGGAGATTAATCAGCCCCAGCATTTT. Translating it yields CASSESEINQPQHF.

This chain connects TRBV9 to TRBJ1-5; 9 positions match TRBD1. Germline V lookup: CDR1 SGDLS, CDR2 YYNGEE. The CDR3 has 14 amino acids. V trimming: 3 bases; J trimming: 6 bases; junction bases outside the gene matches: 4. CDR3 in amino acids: CASSDTGGVQPQHF. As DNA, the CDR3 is TGTGCCAGCAGCGATACAGGGGGCGTTCAGCCCCAGCATTTT.

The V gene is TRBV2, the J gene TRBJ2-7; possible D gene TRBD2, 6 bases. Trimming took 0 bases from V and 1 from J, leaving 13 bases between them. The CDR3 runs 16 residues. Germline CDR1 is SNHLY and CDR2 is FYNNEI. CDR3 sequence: CASSEAPGTVSYEQYF. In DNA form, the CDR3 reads TGTGCCAGCAGTGAAGCGCCGGGGACTGTATCCTACGAGCAGTACTTC.

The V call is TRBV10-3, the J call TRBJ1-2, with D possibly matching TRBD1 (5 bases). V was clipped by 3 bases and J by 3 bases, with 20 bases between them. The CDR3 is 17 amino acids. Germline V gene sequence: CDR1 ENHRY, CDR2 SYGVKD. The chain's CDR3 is CAISEIKGQGQDYGYTF. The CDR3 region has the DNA TGTGCCATCAGTGAAATAAAGGGGCAGGGTCAGGACTATGGCTACACCTTC.

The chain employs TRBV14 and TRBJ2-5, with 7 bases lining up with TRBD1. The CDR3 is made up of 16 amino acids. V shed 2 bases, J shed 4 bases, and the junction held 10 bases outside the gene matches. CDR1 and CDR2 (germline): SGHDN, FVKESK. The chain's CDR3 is CASSQRTGVKIETQYF. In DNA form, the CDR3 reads TGTGCCAGCAGCCAACGCACAGGGGTGAAGATAGAGACCCAGTACTTC. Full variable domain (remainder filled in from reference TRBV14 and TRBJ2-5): EAGVTQFPSHSVIEKGQTVTLRCDPISGHDNLYWYRRVMGKEIKFLLHFVKESKQDESGMPNNRFLAERTGGTYSTLKVQPAELEDSGVYFCASSQRTGVKIETQYFGPGTRLLVL.

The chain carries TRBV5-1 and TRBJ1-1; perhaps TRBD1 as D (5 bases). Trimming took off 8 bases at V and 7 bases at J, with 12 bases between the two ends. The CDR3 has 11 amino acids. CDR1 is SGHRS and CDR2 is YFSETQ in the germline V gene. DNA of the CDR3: TGCGCCAGTAGGGAGGGGATTGAAGCTTTCTTT. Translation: CASREGIEAFF.

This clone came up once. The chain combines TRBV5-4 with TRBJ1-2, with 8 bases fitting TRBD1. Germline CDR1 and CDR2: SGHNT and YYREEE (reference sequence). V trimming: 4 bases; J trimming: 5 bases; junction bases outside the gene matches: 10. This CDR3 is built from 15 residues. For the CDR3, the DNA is TGTGCCAGCAGCACCCCGGGGACAGGAAGATATGGCTACACCTTC. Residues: CASSTPGTGRYGYTF.

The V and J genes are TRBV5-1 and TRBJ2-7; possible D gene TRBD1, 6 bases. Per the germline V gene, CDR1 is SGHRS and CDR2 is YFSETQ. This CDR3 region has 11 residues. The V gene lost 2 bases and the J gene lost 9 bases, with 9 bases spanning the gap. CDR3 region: CASSLQGLQYF. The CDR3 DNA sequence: TGCGCCAGCAGCTTACAGGGTTTGCAGTACTTC.

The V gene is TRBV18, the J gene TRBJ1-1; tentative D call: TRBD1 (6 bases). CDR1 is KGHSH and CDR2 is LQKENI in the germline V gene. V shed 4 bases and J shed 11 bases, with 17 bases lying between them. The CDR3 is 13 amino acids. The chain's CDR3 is CASSLSQGERAFF. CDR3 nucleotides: TGTGCCAGCTCACTTTCACAGGGAGAACGGGCTTTCTTT.

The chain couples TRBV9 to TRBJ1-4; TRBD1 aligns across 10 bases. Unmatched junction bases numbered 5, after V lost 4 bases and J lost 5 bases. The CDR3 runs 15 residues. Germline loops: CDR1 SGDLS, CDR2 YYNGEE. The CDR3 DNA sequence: TGTGCCAGCAGCACCGGGACAGGGGCAAATGAAAAACTGTTTTTT. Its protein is CASSTGTGANEKLFF.

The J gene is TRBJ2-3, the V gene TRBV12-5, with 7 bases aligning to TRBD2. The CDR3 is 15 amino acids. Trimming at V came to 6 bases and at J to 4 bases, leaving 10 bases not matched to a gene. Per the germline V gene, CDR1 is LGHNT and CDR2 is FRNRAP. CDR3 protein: CASGLTMGRADTQYF. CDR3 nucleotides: TGTGCTAGTGGGTTAACGATGGGGAGGGCAGATACGCAGTATTTT. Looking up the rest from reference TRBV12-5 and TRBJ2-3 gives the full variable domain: DARVTQTPRHKVTEMGQEVTMRCQPILGHNTVFWYRQTMMQGLELLAYFRNRAPLDDSGMPKDRFSAEMPDATLATLKIQPSEPRDSAVYFCASGLTMGRADTQYFGPGTRLTVL.

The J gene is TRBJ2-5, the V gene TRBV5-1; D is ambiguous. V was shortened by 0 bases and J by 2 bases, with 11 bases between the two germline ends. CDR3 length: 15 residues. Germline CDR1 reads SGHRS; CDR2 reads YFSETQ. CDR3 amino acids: CASSLAVQPQETQYF. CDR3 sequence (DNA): TGCGCCAGCAGCTTGGCCGTACAGCCTCAAGAGACCCAGTACTTC.

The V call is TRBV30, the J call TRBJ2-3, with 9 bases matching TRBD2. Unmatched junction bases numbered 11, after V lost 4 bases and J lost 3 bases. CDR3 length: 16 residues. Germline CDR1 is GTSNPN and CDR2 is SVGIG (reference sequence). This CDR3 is CAWTGGGAVRTDTQYF. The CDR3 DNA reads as TGTGCCTGGACCGGCGGGGGGGCCGTAAGAACAGATACGCAGTATTTT.

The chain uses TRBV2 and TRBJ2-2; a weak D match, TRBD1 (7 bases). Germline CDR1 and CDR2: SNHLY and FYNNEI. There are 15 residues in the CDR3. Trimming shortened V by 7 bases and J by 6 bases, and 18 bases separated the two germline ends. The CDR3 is CASNPHRGGSGELFF. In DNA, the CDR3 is TGTGCCAGCAATCCCCACAGGGGAGGATCCGGGGAGCTGTTTTTT. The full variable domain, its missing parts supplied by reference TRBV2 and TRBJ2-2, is EPEVTQTPSHQVTQMGQEVILRCVPISNHLYFYWYRQILGQKVEFLVSFYNNEISEKSEIFDDQFSVERPDGSNFTLKIRSTKLEDSAMYFCASNPHRGGSGELFFGEGSRLTVL.

Here the CDR3 DNA reads TGTGCCAGCAGCCAAGCCGGGACAGGGGTCGGCTACGAGCAGTACTTC. Amino acids: CASSQAGTGVGYEQYF. The gene calls are TRBV4-2 and TRBJ2-7; TRBD1 aligns across 10 bases. V shed 1 base, J shed 3 bases, and the junction held 6 bases outside the gene matches. CDR3 size: 16 residues. The germline V gene encodes CDR1 LGHNA and CDR2 YNFKEQ.

The CDR3 region has the DNA TGTGCCAGCATAGGGGGCTGGAACACTGAAGCTTTCTTT. Translating it yields CASIGGWNTEAFF. This chain connects TRBV25-1 to TRBJ1-1; 7 bases match TRBD1. Per the germline V gene, CDR1 is MGHDK and CDR2 is SYGVNS. J lost 1 base, V lost 7 bases, and 3 bases had no gene match. The CDR3 consists of 13 residues. Full variable domain (missing parts from reference TRBV25-1 and TRBJ1-1): EADIYQTPRYLVIGTGKKITLECSQTMGHDKMYWYQQDPGMELHLIHYSYGVNSTEKGDLSSESTVSRIRTEHFPLTLESARPSHTSQYLCASIGGWNTEAFFGQGTRLTVV.

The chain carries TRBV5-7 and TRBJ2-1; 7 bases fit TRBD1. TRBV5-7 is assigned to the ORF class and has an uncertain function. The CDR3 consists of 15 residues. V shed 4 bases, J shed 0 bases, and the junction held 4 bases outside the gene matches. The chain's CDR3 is CASSPRGSSYNEQFF. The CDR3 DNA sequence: TGTGCCAGCAGCCCCAGGGGGAGCTCCTACAATGAGCAGTTCTTC.

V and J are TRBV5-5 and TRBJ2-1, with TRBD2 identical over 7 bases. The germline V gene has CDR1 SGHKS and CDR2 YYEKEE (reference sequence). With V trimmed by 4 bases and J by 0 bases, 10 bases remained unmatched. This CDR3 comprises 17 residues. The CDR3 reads CASSRTGAGSSYNEQFF. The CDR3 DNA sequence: TGTGCCAGCAGCCGCACAGGAGCGGGGAGCTCCTACAATGAGCAGTTCTTC.

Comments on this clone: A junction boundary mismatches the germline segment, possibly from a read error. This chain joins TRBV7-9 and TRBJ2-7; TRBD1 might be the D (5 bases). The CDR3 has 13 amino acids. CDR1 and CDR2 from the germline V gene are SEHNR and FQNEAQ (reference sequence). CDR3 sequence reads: CSSSPRQGYEQYF. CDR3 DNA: TGTTCCAGCAGCCCCCGGCAGGGTTACGAGCAGTACTTC.

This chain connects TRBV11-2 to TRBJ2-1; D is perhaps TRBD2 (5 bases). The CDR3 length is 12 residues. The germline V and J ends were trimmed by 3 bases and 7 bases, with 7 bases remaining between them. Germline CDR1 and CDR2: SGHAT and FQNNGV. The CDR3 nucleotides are TGTGCCAGCAGCTTGGTAGCGAATGAGCAGTTCTTC. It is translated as CASSLVANEQFF.

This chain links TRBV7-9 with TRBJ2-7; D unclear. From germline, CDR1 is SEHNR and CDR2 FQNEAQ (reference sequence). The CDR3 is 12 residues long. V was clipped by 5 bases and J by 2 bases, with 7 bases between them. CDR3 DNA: TGTGCCAGCAGCCCACACCCCTACGAGCAGTACTTC. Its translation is CASSPHPYEQYF.

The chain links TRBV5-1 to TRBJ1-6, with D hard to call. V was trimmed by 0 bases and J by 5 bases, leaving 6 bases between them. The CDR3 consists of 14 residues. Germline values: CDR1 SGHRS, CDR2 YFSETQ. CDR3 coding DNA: TGCGCCAGCAGCTTGGCTGCGGATAATTCACCCCTCCACTTT. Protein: CASSLAADNSPLHF. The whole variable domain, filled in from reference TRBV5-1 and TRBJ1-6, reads KAGVTQTPRYLIKTRGQQVTLSCSPISGHRSVSWYQQTPGQGLQFLFEYFSETQRNKGNFPGRFSGRQFSNSRSEMNVSTLELGDSALYLCASSLAADNSPLHFGNGTRLTVT.